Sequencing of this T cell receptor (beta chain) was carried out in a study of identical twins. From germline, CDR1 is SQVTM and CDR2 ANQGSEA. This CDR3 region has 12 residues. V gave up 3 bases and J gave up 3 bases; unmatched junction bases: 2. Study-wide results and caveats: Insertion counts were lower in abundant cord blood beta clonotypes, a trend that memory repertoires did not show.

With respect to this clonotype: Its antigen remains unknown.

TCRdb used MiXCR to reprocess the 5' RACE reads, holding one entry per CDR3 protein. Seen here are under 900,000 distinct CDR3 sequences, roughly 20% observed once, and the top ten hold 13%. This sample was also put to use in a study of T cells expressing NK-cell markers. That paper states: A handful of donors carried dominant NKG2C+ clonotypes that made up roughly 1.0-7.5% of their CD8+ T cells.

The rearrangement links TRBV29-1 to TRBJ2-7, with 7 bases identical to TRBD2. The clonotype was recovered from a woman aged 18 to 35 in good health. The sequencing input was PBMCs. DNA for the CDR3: TGCAGCGTTGACAGCGGGAACTACGAGCAGTACTTC. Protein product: CSVDSGNYEQYF.